This T cell receptor (beta chain) stems from a study of shared T cell receptors in the human thymus. The CDR3 length is 14 residues. Germline CDR1 is MNHNY and CDR2 is SVGAGI (reference sequence). V was pared by 6 bases and J by 6 bases, with 8 bases of the junction left unmatched. Data came from immunoSEQ multiplex PCR; TCRdb stores just in-frame clones and leaves some out. The table has about 660,000 clones, 80% to 90% seen once; the top ten hold 0.0094%. The same sample was also used in a study of human thymus T cells. That study reports: Corrective heart surgery yielded resections, and these provided the thymus tissue.

This TCR came from a boy under three years old with a congenital heart defect. Sequences were obtained from thymocytes. The chain combines TRBV6-6 with TRBJ2-7, with 10 bases identical to TRBD1. The CDR3 bases are TGTGCCAGCAGCCCGCCGGGACAGGGGCCCGAGCAGTACTTC. Encoded protein: CASSPPGQGPEQYF.